This T cell receptor beta chain comes out of a study of shared clonotypes between healthy human individuals. Only Caucasian adults living in Nashville, Tennessee served as donors. This clone was recorded only once. Researchers ran the assay at a deep level. Splitting of each subset's genomic DNA was done evenly across several immunoSEQ plates. TCRdb's copy holds only in-frame clones and misses some; the assay was immunoSEQ multiplex PCR. This sample carries 2 million to 2.5 million clones, around 93% of them seen once, and the ten largest clones take around 0.35%. Sequencing used naive CD4+ T cells from PBMCs. Subset meaning: CD45RA+ positively selected. The TCR sequence derives from a man younger than 35 in good health. Some clones in this sample may be carry-over from other donors' samples.

The CDR3, as DNA: TGTGCCAGCAGCACTAGCGGGAGCAGCGACGAGCAGTACTTC. Its protein product is CASSTSGSSDEQYF. V is TRBV7-9 and J is TRBJ2-7; 11 bases are shared with TRBD2. CDR1 and CDR2 from the germline V gene are SEHNR and FQNEAQ (reference sequence). V lost 5 bases to trimming and J lost 5 bases; unmatched junction nucleotides: 5. This CDR3 is built from 14 residues.